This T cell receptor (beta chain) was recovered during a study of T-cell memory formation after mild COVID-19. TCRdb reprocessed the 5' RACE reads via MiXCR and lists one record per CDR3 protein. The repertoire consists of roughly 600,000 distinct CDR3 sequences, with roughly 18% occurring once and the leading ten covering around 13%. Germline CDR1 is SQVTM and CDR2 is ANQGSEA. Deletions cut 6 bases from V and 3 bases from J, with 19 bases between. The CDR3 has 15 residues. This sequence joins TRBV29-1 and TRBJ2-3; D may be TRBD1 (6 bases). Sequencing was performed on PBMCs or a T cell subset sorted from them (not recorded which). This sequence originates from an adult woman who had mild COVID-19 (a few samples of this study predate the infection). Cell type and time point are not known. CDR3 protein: CSVGGQGRGTDTQYF. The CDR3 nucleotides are TGCAGCGTGGGCGGGCAGGGGAGAGGGACAGATACGCAGTATTTT.